This TCR beta chain was profiled in a study of CD8+CD57+ T cells in acquired aplastic anemia listed by TCRdb under 2018. Background for the entire study: On average, sorted CD4+ and CD8+ cells yielded 3.2 ug of extracted DNA, with a range of about 0.19 to 30 ug. A CD8+CD57+ expansion meant a frequency higher than the mean frequency seen in healthy subjects.

The patients picked for sequencing were ones in whom flow cytometry had shown an expansion of CD8+CD57+ cells. Every patient had severe acquired aplastic anemia, diagnosed using the International Study of Aplastic Anemia and Agranulocytosis and Camitta criteria. No therapy had been received by the patients at the time of blood sampling. In this study, sorted CD4+ and CD8+ T cells from the blood of healthy subjects and of severe aplastic anemia patients had their TCR repertoires deep-sequenced. Patients were enrolled in the USA under clinicaltrials.gov protocols 00001620, 01623167, 00001397, 00071045, 00081523 and 00961064. Ficoll-Paque density gradient centrifugation was used to isolate peripheral blood mononuclear cells. CD4+ and CD8+ T cells were sorted by FACS or magnetic beads before DNA extraction. Points the paper makes about the study in general: No significant difference in CD8+ Simpson's diversity was found between patients and healthy controls (P=0.060). Some 31 CD8+ CDR3 sequences were shared between patients and controls but appeared highly expressed in patients and within their immunodominant clones.

Genomic DNA was used as template for profiling of TCR beta VDJ combinations and CDR3 sequences. An Illumina HiSeq 2000 was used for TCR repertoire sequencing. The original pipeline was this. TRBV/TRBJ rearrangement plots, CDR3 size and DJ length profiles, and Simpson's diversity index were used to evaluate the repertoires. The most abundant DNA sequence in the deep sequencing data was taken as the immunodominant clone. CDR3 amino acid sequences were checked for sharing between subjects and were compared against published repertoires and the VDJdb database. In-frame beta chains were kept once TCRdb had trimmed the public reads at Q25 with fastp and called clones with MiXCR. Each entry is one CDR3 protein sequence, shown with its most common DNA and genes. TCRdb's processing, not the study's, gives the V and J calls here. Recorded for this sample are around 180,000 distinct CDR3 sequences; approximately 48% of them occurred a single time. In total, the top ten clones hold around 1.8% of the sample.

This clonotype was seen a handful of times. The antigen this receptor binds is unknown. No base-level quality is on record; no much larger clone is a single base apart. The V end gives up 8 bases and the J end 3 bases, leaving 3 bases in the junction not matched to a gene. There are 12 amino acids in the CDR3, from cysteine to phenylalanine inclusive. The only DNA kept is the CDR3, 36 bases in frame from the first base. CDR1 and CDR2, looked up from the germline V gene, are SNHLY and FYNNEI. Recombination linked TRBV2 to TRBJ1-2; 7 middle bases align to TRBD1. The sample comprised sorted CD4+, CD8+, or CD8+CD57+ T cells (not recorded which) from PBMCs. This receptor was taken from a human donor with aplastic anemia. The CDR3 is CASQGQYYGYTF. The DNA sequence is given as TGTGCCAGCCAGGGACAGTACTATGGCTACACCTTC. Extended through the reference TRBV2 and TRBJ1-2 proteins, this CDR3 yields the full variable domain: EPEVTQTPSHQVTQMGQEVILRCVPISNHLYFYWYRQILGQKVEFLVSFYNNEISEKSEIFDDQFSVERPDGSNFTLKIRSTKLEDSAMYFCASQGQYYGYTFGSGTRLTVV.